This T cell receptor (beta chain) is drawn from a study of T cells in Graves' hyperthyroidism and ophthalmopathy. RNA transcripts provided the source from which TCR beta CDR3 regions were amplified. Carried out on the TCR CDR3, a first-round RT-PCR used the HTBI primer set. TCRdb re-analysed the multiplex PCR reads in MiXCR, keeping a single row per CDR3 protein. Of about 500,000 distinct CDR3 sequences listed, around 50% are singletons. Whole-study results and caveats: The model predicted ophthalmopathy a median roughly six months before onset.

The V gene end was trimmed by 6 bases and the J gene end by 6 bases; junction bases not matched to a gene: 13. Looked up from germline, CDR1 is SEHNR and CDR2 is FQNEAQ (reference sequence). The CDR3 is 15 residues long. About this clonotype: The antigen is undetermined.

This chain uses TRBV7-9 with TRBJ2-7; TRBD2 agrees at 8 bases. This clonotype originated in an adult woman with Graves' disease, either hyperthyroidism or ophthalmopathy (not recorded which). Sequencing was carried out using peripheral blood or thyroid tissue (not recorded which). CDR3 residues: CASSFTGTSVLEQYF. DNA of the CDR3: TGTGCCAGCAGTTTCACCGGGACTAGTGTTCTCGAGCAGTACTTC. The full variable domain, with the rest looked up from reference TRBV7-9 and TRBJ2-7, is DTGVSQNPRHKITKRGQNVTFRCDPISEHNRLYWYRQTLGQGPEFLTYFQNEAQLEKSRLLSDRFSAERPKGSFSTLEIQRTEQGDSAMYLCASSFTGTSVLEQYFGPGTRLTVT.